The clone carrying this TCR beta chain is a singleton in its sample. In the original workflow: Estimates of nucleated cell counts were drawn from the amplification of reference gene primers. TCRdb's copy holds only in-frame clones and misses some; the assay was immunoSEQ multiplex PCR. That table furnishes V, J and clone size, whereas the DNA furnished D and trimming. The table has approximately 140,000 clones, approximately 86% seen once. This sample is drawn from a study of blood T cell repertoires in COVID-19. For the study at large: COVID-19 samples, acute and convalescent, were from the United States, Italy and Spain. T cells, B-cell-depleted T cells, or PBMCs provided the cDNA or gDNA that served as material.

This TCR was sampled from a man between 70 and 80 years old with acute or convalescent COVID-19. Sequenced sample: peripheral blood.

CDR3 loop: CATSGGAGAGELFF. The DNA for the CDR3 is TGTGCCACCTCGGGGGGAGCGGGCGCCGGGGAGCTGTTTTTT. The chain carries TRBV11-1 and TRBJ2-2; 7 bases line up with TRBD2. The CDR3 runs to 14 residues. J gave up 6 bases and V 10 bases, and 11 bases lay outside the gene matches. CDR1 and CDR2 from the germline V gene are SGHAT and FQDESV (reference sequence).